The entry that follows covers one TCR beta chain sequence. What it binds is unknown. These data are taken from a study of cytomegalovirus exposure and HLA in healthy donors. Looking at the study overall: Earlier work reported 90 million to 120 million unique TCR beta sequences from about 179 million T cells.

General study findings and limits: A later analysis showed that HLA-associated TCR beta chains had undergone more clonal expansion than equally common others. Later findings reportedly placed an Asian-associated ancestry cluster below the approximately 620-donor mean for N-insertions.

The germline V gene encodes CDR1 MNHEY and CDR2 SVGAGI. The CDR3 contains 13 residues. V dropped 7 bases and J dropped 1 base, with 10 bases sitting between them. Primers included in the PCR were 60 Vbeta and 13 Jbeta primers. Using immunoSEQ multiplex PCR, the repertoire was profiled, and TCRdb retains in-frame clones only, with some absent. The sample consists of more than 75,000 clones, 70% to 80% of them appearing once. This clonotype was obtained from a woman in her thirties or forties in good health and CMV-seropositive. The V gene is TRBV6-5, the J gene TRBJ1-1; D possibly corresponds to TRBD1 (5 bases). Sequenced sample: PBMCs. The CDR3 is CASTPDRNTEAFF. CDR3 sequence (DNA): TGTGCCAGCACTCCCGACAGGAACACTGAAGCTTTCTTT.